This entry lists 26 T cell receptor beta chains sequenced from one sample in a study of blood T cell repertoires in COVID-19. This table comes from immunoSEQ multiplex PCR, and its TCRdb copy is limited to in-frame clones, with some not included. The data contain around 140,000 clones, 81% of them singletons. Sequenced material: peripheral blood. Source of these receptors: a human donor in a cohort sampled during active COVID-19.

This chain joins TRBV5-6 and TRBJ2-7; 9 nucleotides match TRBD1. Trimming at V came to 3 bases and at J to 9 bases, leaving 10 bases not matched to a gene. This CDR3 is built from 14 residues. In germline, CDR1 is SGHDT, CDR2 YYEEEE. The CDR3 DNA follows: TGTGCCAGCAGCTCACGGGGGACAGGGATTATGCAGTACTTC. It is translated as CASSSRGTGIMQYF.

This chain connects TRBV5-4 to TRBJ2-5, with D possibly matching TRBD1 (6 bases). The germline CDR1 and CDR2 sequences are SGHNT and YYREEE (reference sequence). V lost 4 bases and J 1 base, leaving 8 bases between the germline ends. The CDR3 has 13 residues. CDR3 amino acids: CASSRDIQETQYF. The CDR3 nucleotides are TGTGCCAGCAGCCGGGACATCCAAGAGACCCAGTACTTC.

This chain joins TRBV6-2 or TRBV6-3 and TRBJ2-7, with TRBD1 matching 9 bases. Trimming removed 4 bases from V and 3 bases from J; junction bases left unmatched: 4. The CDR3 spans 14 residues. CDR1 is MNHEY, CDR2 SVGEGT, per germline. Written as DNA, the CDR3 is TGTGCCAGCAGTTCCGTGGGACAGGGCTACGAGCAGTACTTC. Residues: CASSSVGQGYEQYF.

The chain links TRBV7-2 to TRBJ1-2; D remains ambiguous. Between the trimmed V and J ends, which lost 1 base and 4 bases, there was a span of 7 bases. The CDR3 length is 13 residues. Germline assignment: CDR1 SGHTA and CDR2 FQGNSA. In DNA, the CDR3 is TGTGCCAGCAGCTTAGGGGCCCTCTATGGCTACACCTTC. The encoded protein is CASSLGALYGYTF.

The genes are TRBV5-4 and TRBJ2-5; the D gene is possibly TRBD2 (5 bases). Deletions cut 0 bases from V and 5 bases from J, with 8 bases between. This CDR3 has 13 amino acids. Germline CDR1 SGHNT, CDR2 YYREEE (reference sequence). The CDR3 protein is CASSLVGVETQYF. In nucleotides, the CDR3 is TGTGCCAGCAGCTTGGTGGGAGTTGAGACCCAGTACTTC.

V is TRBV6-5 and J is TRBJ1-1; 10 bases are a match to TRBD1. J gave up 10 bases and V 2 bases, and 7 bases lay outside the gene matches. Germline values: CDR1 MNHEY, CDR2 SVGAGI. The CDR3 runs to 14 residues. CDR3: CASSYQSGQGRAFF. The CDR3 nucleotides are TGTGCCAGCAGTTACCAATCGGGACAGGGGCGAGCTTTCTTT.

The chain combines TRBV29-1 with TRBJ2-1; possibly TRBD1 for D (5 bases). CDR1 is SQVTM and CDR2 is ANQGSEA in the germline V gene. Trimming removed 0 bases at V and 7 bases at J, with 13 bases between. CDR3 length: 14 residues. The CDR3 DNA reads as TGCAGCGTTGAAGATCATGGCAGGGCGAATGAGCAGTTCTTC. Protein: CSVEDHGRANEQFF.

This rearrangement joins TRBV25-1 to TRBJ1-1; the match to TRBD1 covers 9 bases. V lost 6 bases and J lost 5; bases outside the gene matches: 4. Germline V CDR1 and CDR2: MGHDK, SYGVNS. The CDR3 covers 13 residues. The CDR3 sequence: CASRQGAGTEAFF. CDR3 nucleotides: TGTGCCAGCAGACAGGGGGCTGGTACTGAAGCTTTCTTT. Looking up the rest from reference TRBV25-1 and TRBJ1-1 gives the full variable domain: EADIYQTPRYLVIGTGKKITLECSQTMGHDKMYWYQQDPGMELHLIHYSYGVNSTEKGDLSSESTVSRIRTEHFPLTLESARPSHTSQYLCASRQGAGTEAFFGQGTRLTVV.

V and J are TRBV6-2 or TRBV6-3 and TRBJ2-1; tentatively, D is TRBD1 (6 bases). V lost 1 base and J 5 bases, leaving 21 bases between the germline ends. Germline V CDR1 and CDR2: MNHEY, SVGEGT. This CDR3 spans 18 amino acids. CDR3 coding DNA: TGTGCCAGCAGTTACTACCTGAGACAGGCTAGGTTCGACAATGAGCAGTTCTTC. Its translation: CASSYYLRQARFDNEQFF.

The V gene is TRBV10-3, the J gene TRBJ1-5; no clear D. V was cut by 0 bases and J by 5 bases, with 8 bases left in between. The CDR3 has 14 amino acids. Germline V gene sequence: CDR1 ENHRY, CDR2 SYGVKD. CDR3 DNA: TGTGCCATCAGTGAGTCGACACCTGATCAGCCCCAGCATTTT. It specifies CAISESTPDQPQHF.

This chain uses TRBV7-9 with TRBJ1-4; D is perhaps TRBD1 (6 bases). Trimming took 1 base from V and 4 from J, leaving 10 bases between them. Per the germline V gene, CDR1 is SEHNR and CDR2 is FQNEAQ (reference sequence). The CDR3 has 15 amino acids. CDR3 loop: CASSLVAGDNEKLFF. CDR3 nucleotide sequence: TGTGCCAGCAGCTTAGTGGCAGGGGATAATGAAAAACTGTTTTTT.

CDR3 in amino acids: CASSVVPLASYNEQFF. The CDR3 region has the DNA TGTGCCAGCAGCGTAGTTCCACTAGCGAGTTACAATGAGCAGTTCTTC. The chain is built from TRBV9 and TRBJ2-1; 7 positions agree with TRBD2. V dropped 0 bases and J dropped 4; count of bases not matched to a gene: 7. The germline V gene encodes CDR1 SGDLS and CDR2 YYNGEE. The CDR3 is 16 amino acids.

The rearrangement joins TRBV27 to TRBJ2-7; possible D gene TRBD1, 7 bases. Looked up from germline, CDR1 is MNHEY and CDR2 is SMNVEV (reference sequence). The CDR3 covers 12 residues. Trimming pared 11 bases from V and 6 bases from J, leaving 17 bases between. CDR3 in DNA: TGTGCCGGCGGGACAGTCCGATTCGAGCAGTACTTC. Residues: CAGGTVRFEQYF.

V is TRBV28 and J is TRBJ2-7; 8 bases align to TRBD1. The germline V gene encodes CDR1 MDHEN and CDR2 SYDVKM. With V trimmed by 7 bases and J by 2 bases, 7 bases remained unmatched. CDR3 length: 14 residues. The CDR3 protein is CASTPTGAAYEQYF. The CDR3 region has the DNA TGTGCCAGCACCCCGACAGGGGCGGCCTACGAGCAGTACTTC.

The chain is built from TRBV3-1 (or the pseudogene TRBV3-2) and TRBJ2-7, with a weak D call TRBD1 (6 bases). The CDR3 is made up of 14 amino acids. Germline V gene data show CDR1 as LGHDT and CDR2 as YNNKEL (reference sequence). Trimming cost V 2 bases and J 2 bases, with 10 bases left between them. The CDR3 DNA is TGTGCCAGCAGCCAAAATCACAGGGCCTACGAGCAGTACTTC. It encodes CASSQNHRAYEQYF.

The sample holds one count of this clone. J is TRBJ2-5 and V is TRBV7-9; 9 nucleotides align to TRBD2. This CDR3 has 16 residues. The ends lost 3 bases at V and 3 bases at J; junction bases unmatched: 8. Germline values: CDR1 SEHNR, CDR2 FQNEAQ (reference sequence). CDR3 in amino acids: CASSFGWASGEETQYF. The CDR3 region has the DNA TGTGCCAGCAGCTTCGGGTGGGCTAGCGGGGAAGAGACCCAGTACTTC. The whole variable domain, filled in from reference TRBV7-9 and TRBJ2-5, reads DTGVSQNPRHKITKRGQNVTFRCDPISEHNRLYWYRQTLGQGPEFLTYFQNEAQLEKSRLLSDRFSAERPKGSFSTLEIQRTEQGDSAMYLCASSFGWASGEETQYFGPGTRLLVL.

V usage is TRBV7-2 and J usage is TRBJ2-3, with 15 bases that match TRBD2. The J segment lost 6 bases and the V segment lost 3 bases, leaving 4 bases of the junction unmatched. This CDR3 is 16 amino acids long. CDR1 and CDR2 from the germline V gene are SGHTA and FQGNSA. The CDR3 coding sequence is TGTGCCAGCAGCTTCGGACTAGCGGGAGGGGCGGATACGCAGTATTTT. Its translation is CASSFGLAGGADTQYF.

Turning to this clone: Within the sample, other DNA sequences also encode this same CDR3. The genes are TRBV6-5 and TRBJ2-7, with TRBD2 identical over 10 bases. The V segment lost 6 bases and the J segment 2 bases; nucleotides outside the gene matches: 4. This CDR3 comprises 14 residues. Germline V gene lookup returns CDR1 MNHEY and CDR2 SVGAGI. The CDR3 spells CASSRGLAAYEQYF. The CDR3 DNA sequence: TGTGCCAGCAGCCGTGGACTAGCGGCCTACGAGCAGTACTTC.

The rearrangement joins TRBV30 to TRBJ2-7, with 7 bases lining up with TRBD1. CDR3 length equals 13 residues. CDR1 is GTSNPN and CDR2 is SVGIG in the germline V gene (reference sequence). The ends lost 8 bases at V and 2 bases at J; junction bases unmatched: 9. DNA for the CDR3: TGTGCCGCACACCGGGACAGTCCCTACGAGCAGTACTTC. It specifies CAAHRDSPYEQYF.

The genes are TRBV27 and TRBJ2-7; TRBD1 matches 9 bases. CDR3 length equals 14 residues. With 9 bases clipped from V and 6 bases from J, the junction kept 12 bases outside the gene matches. The germline CDR1 and CDR2 sequences are MNHEY and SMNVEV (reference sequence). The chain's CDR3 is CASKPFTDRGEQYF. The CDR3 coding sequence is TGTGCCAGTAAACCTTTCACGGACAGGGGCGAGCAGTACTTC.

J is TRBJ2-3 and V is TRBV5-5; D is perhaps TRBD1 (7 bases). V shed 3 bases and J shed 1 base, with 15 bases lying between them. The CDR3 loop spans 16 amino acids. Germline V lookup: CDR1 SGHKS, CDR2 YYEKEE (reference sequence). CDR3 bases: TGTGCCAGCAGCTCCCAGGGGGGACGGCGCACAGATACGCAGTATTTT. Protein product: CASSSQGGRRTDTQYF.

This sequence joins TRBV5-1 and TRBJ1-2, with D unresolved. Between the trimmed V and J ends, which lost 0 bases and 8 bases, there was a span of 11 bases. The CDR3 extends over 13 amino acids. In germline, CDR1 is SGHRS, CDR2 YFSETQ. CDR3 DNA sequence: TGCGCCAGCAGCTTGGACGGGGTAGGCGGCTACACCTTC. Its protein product is CASSLDGVGGYTF.

The rearrangement links TRBV4-1 to TRBJ2-7, with a possible D match to TRBD2 (6 bases). CDR1 is MGHRA and CDR2 is YSYEKL in the germline V gene. V lost 0 bases and J lost 3, with 12 bases in between. CDR3 length: 15 residues. CDR3 amino acids: CASSQETSILYEQYF. The CDR3 DNA reads as TGCGCCAGCAGCCAAGAAACTAGCATTCTCTACGAGCAGTACTTC.

V gene TRBV27 combines with J gene TRBJ2-6, with 7 bases lining up with TRBD1. Trimming took 0 bases from V and 0 from J; bases not matched to a gene: 17. Per the germline V gene, CDR1 is MNHEY and CDR2 is SMNVEV (reference sequence). This CDR3 has 22 amino acids. CDR3 loop: CASSLSIILGAGGPSGANVLTF. DNA of the CDR3: TGTGCCAGCAGTTTATCGATAATATTGGGGGCAGGGGGTCCCTCTGGGGCCAACGTCCTGACTTTC.

CDR3 DNA sequence: TGCGCCAGCAGCTTGATGTCGCCGAGGGAGGGCACCGGGGAGCTGTTTTTT. Amino acids: CASSLMSPREGTGELFF. The chain couples TRBV5-1 to TRBJ2-2; 7 positions match TRBD2. This CDR3 spans 17 amino acids. Germline V gene lookup returns CDR1 SGHRS and CDR2 YFSETQ. The V segment lost 1 base and the J segment 4 bases; nucleotides outside the gene matches: 10.

The rearrangement joins TRBV2 to TRBJ2-7; TRBD2 agrees at 9 bases. CDR3 length: 16 amino acids. Germline CDR1 SNHLY, CDR2 FYNNEI. The V gene end was trimmed by 4 bases and the J gene end by 3 bases; junction bases not matched to a gene: 10. The CDR3 is CASSGATGTSRYEQYF. CDR3 in DNA: TGTGCCAGCAGTGGAGCAACCGGGACTAGCCGCTACGAGCAGTACTTC.